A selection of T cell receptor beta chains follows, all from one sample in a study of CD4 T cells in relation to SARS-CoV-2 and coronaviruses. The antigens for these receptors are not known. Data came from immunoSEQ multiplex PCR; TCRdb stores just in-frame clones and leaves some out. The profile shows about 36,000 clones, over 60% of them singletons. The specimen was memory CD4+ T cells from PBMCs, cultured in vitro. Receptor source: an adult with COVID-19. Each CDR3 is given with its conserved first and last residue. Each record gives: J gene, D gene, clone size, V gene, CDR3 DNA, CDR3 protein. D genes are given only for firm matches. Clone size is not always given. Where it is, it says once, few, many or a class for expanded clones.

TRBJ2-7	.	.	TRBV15	TGTGCCACCAGCAGAGATCGGATCGTAGGCGGCCTCTCCTACGAGCAGTACTTC	CATSRDRIVGGLSYEQYF
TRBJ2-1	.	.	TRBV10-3	TGTGCCATCAGTGGGCAGGGGGGAAGGAGGACCGGTGAGCAGTTCTTC	CAISGQGGRRTGEQFF
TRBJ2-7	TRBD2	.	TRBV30	TGTGCCTGGAACCTTGGGACTAGCGGGACTCCACCCTACGAGCAGTACTTC	CAWNLGTSGTPPYEQYF
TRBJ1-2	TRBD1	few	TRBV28	TGTGCCAGCAGGTCCTCAGGGGGCGCAGACTATGGCTACACCTTC	CASRSSGGADYGYTF
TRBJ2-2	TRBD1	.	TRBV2	TGTGCCAGCAGTTCGAGTACCGGGACAGCGAACACCGGGGAGCTGTTTTTT	CASSSSTGTANTGELFF
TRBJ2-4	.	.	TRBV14	TGTGCCAGCAGCCAAGCCGGACACAAAAAAAACATTCAGTACTTC	CASSQAGHKKNIQYF
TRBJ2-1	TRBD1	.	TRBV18	TGTGCCAGCTCACGAGGACAGGCTACCTACAATGAGCAGTTCTTC	CASSRGQATYNEQFF
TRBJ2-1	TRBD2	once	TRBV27	TGTGCCAGCAGCACTAGCGGGAGGGGTGGGAATAGGGAGCAGTTCTTC	CASSTSGRGGNREQFF
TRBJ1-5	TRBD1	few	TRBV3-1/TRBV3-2	TGTGCCAGCAGCCCCGACAGGGGGCATCAGCCCCAGCATTTT	CASSPDRGHQPQHF
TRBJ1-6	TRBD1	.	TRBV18	TGTGCCAGCTCACCAAATACGGGACAGGGTGATTCACCCCTCCACTTT	CASSPNTGQGDSPLHF
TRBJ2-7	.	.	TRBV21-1	TGTGCCAGCAGCAAAGGAAACAGGTACGAGCAGTACTTC	CASSKGNRYEQYF
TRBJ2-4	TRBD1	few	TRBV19	TGTGCCAGTAGTGCTCGACGGGACAGGGGAGCCAAAAACATTCAGTACTTC	CASSARRDRGAKNIQYF
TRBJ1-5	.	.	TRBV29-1	TGCAGCGTTGTGACGGGCAATCAGCCCCAGCATTTT	CSVVTGNQPQHF
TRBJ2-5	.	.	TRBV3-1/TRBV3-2	TGTGCCAGCAGCTGGGGCGTGGAGACCCAGTACTTC	CASSWGVETQYF
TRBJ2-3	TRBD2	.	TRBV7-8	TGTGCCAGCAGCCGGCGGGGGGGCGGTACGCAGTATTTT	CASSRRGGGTQYF
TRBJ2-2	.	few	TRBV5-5	TGTGCCAGCAGCAGGCTCCCTTCTGGGTTCGGGGAGCTGTTTTTT	CASSRLPSGFGELFF
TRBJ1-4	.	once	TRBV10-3	TGTGCCACAGGCGGGGGGGACGAAAAACTGTTTTTT	CATGGGDEKLFF
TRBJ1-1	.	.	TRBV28	TGTGCCAGCAGTTTGACAGTGCTGGTGAACACTGAAGCTTTCTTT	CASSLTVLVNTEAFF
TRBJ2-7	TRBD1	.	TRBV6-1	TGTGCCAGCAGCGAACTCCTTCCGGGACAGGGGGCCTACGAGCAGTACTTC	CASSELLPGQGAYEQYF
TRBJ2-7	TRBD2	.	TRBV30	TGTGCCTGGAGTGGTTCTAGCGGGAGTATCTACGAGCAGTACTTC	CAWSGSSGSIYEQYF
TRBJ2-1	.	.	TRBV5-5	TGTGCCAGCAGCTTGGGGACTCAGGGCGATGAGCAGTTCTTC	CASSLGTQGDEQFF
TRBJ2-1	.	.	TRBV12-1	TGTGCCAGCAGCTTTACTCCCCTCGTGCGAACGGGCAATGAGCAGTTCTTC	CASSFTPLVRTGNEQFF
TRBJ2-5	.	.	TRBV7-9	TGTGCCAGCAGTTCCGAGTTAGGGACCCAGTACTTC	CASSSELGTQYF
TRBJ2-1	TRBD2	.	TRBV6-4	TGTGCCAGCAGTGCCACCGACATGGGACTAGCGGCCAACAATGAGCAGTTCTTC	CASSATDMGLAANNEQFF
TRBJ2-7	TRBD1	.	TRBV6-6	TGTGCCAGCAGAAAACAGGGGGCCCCCTACGAGCAGTACTTC	CASRKQGAPYEQYF
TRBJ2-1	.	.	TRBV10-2	TGCGCCAGCAGTTACGATGAGCAGTTCTTC	CASSYDEQFF
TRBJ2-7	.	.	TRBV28	TGTGCCAGCAGAAAAGACTCCGGCTGGGGCAACTACGAGCAGTACTTC	CASRKDSGWGNYEQYF
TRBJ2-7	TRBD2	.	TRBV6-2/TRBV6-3	TGTGCCAGCAGTACAAACTCCGGGACTAGCGGGAGAATAAACGAGCAGTACTTC	CASSTNSGTSGRINEQYF
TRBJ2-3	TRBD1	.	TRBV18	TGTGCCAGCGCCGGGACAGGGGACGCAGATACGCAGTATTTT	CASAGTGDADTQYF
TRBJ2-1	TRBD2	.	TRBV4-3	TGCGCCAGCAGCCAAGCGGGAGGTTACAATGAGCAGTTCTTC	CASSQAGGYNEQFF
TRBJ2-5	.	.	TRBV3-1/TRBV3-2	TGTGCCAGCAGCCAAGATTCCCTAGCTTCGTCTGGGGAGACCCAGTACTTC	CASSQDSLASSGETQYF
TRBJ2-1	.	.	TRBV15	TGTGCCACCGAGGGCCGGGTGGGAGAGGGGGCCTACAATGAGCAGTTCTTC	CATEGRVGEGAYNEQFF
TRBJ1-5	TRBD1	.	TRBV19	TGTGCCAGTGGGACAGGGCTCTTTCAGCCCCAGCATTTT	CASGTGLFQPQHF
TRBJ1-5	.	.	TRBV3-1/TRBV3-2	TGTGCCAGCAGCCAAGGACAGAATCAGCCCCAGCATTTT	CASSQGQNQPQHF
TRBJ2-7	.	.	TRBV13	TGTGCCAGCAGCTACTCCTACGAGCAGTACTTC	CASSYSYEQYF
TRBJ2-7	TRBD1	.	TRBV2	TGTGCCAGCAGCCCCGGGACAGGGGTTCGGTACGAGCAGTACTTC	CASSPGTGVRYEQYF
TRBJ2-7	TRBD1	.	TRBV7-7	TGTGCCAGCAGCATAGACAGGGGTGGAGAGCAGTACTTC	CASSIDRGGEQYF
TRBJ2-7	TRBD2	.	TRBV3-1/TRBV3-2	TGTGCCAGCAGCTTAGGACTAGCGGTAAACTCCTACGAGCAGTACTTC	CASSLGLAVNSYEQYF
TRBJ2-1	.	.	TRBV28	TGTGCCAGCAGTTTATCTACTTCTTTCGCCTACAATGAGCAGTTCTTC	CASSLSTSFAYNEQFF
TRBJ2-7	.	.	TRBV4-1	TGCGCCAGCCGCGCCTTGGGACACTCCTACGAGCAGTACTTC	CASRALGHSYEQYF
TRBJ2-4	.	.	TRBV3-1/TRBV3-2	TGTGCCAGCAGCCGCACATTTCCCATTTGCAAAGAAAACATTCAGTACTTC	CASSRTFPICKENIQYF
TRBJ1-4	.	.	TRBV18	TGTGCCAGCTCGCTAACAGTCGGTGAAAAACTGTTTTTT	CASSLTVGEKLFF
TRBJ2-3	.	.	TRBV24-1	TGTGCCACCAGTGACAGCAGGGGAGGAGTTACAGATACGCAGTATTTT	CATSDSRGGVTDTQYF
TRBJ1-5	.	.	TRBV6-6	TGTGCCAGCAATTCAGCGTTCCACAATCAGCCCCAGCATTTT	CASNSAFHNQPQHF
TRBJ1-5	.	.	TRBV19	TGTGCCAGTAAGGCACAAGATAATCAGCCCCAGCATTTT	CASKAQDNQPQHF
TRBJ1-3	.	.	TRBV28	TGTGCCAGCAGTTTTCCAAACCCGGGACTGGCTGGAAACACCATATATTTT	CASSFPNPGLAGNTIYF
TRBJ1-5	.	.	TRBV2	TGTGCCAGCAGTTTCGGACAGAGCAATCAGCCCCAGCATTTT	CASSFGQSNQPQHF
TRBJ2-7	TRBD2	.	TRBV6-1	TGTGCCAGCAGTGAAAGGAGGCTGGAGACTAGCGAAAGGTACGAGCAGTACTTC	CASSERRLETSERYEQYF
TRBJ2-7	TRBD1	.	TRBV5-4	TGTGCCAGCAGGACACAGACAGGGGGTTTGGGGGAGCAGTACTTC	CASRTQTGGLGEQYF
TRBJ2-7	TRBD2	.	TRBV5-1	TGCGCCAGCAGCTTGGCCCCAGCGGGAGGGAACGAGCAGTACTTC	CASSLAPAGGNEQYF
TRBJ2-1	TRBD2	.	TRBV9	TGTGCCAGCAGCGGGCTGGGGGGAGGGATAGCTGAGCAGTTCTTC	CASSGLGGGIAEQFF
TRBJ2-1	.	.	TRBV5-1	TGCGCCAGCAGCCTCGGGACCACCAATGAGCAGTTCTTC	CASSLGTTNEQFF
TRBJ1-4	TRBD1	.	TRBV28	TGTGCCAGCAGTTCTCGGGACAGGGGGCTACAGGAAAAACTGTTTTTT	CASSSRDRGLQEKLFF
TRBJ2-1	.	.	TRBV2	TGTGCCAGCACCCTTAACTCCTACAATGAGCAGTTCTTC	CASTLNSYNEQFF